Each of the 13 T cell receptor beta chains below was sequenced from the same sample in a study of beta chain features in type 1 diabetes. Sequencing targeted expressed TCRB transcripts, as all isolated RNA had been reverse transcribed. Method: immunoSEQ multiplex PCR; TCRdb's copy keeps in-frame clones and lacks some. The repertoire has approximately 730,000 clones, roughly 13% of them found once; the top ten carry around 0.022%. These receptors lack a known antigen. Whole-study results and caveats: In every one of the four CD4+ subsets, TCRB CDR3s were moderately but significantly shorter in Type 1 diabetes patients.

Sequencing used naive CD4+ T cells from blood. Receptor source: a man in his late teens or twenties with type 1 diabetes.

This rearrangement joins TRBV10-2 to TRBJ2-5; D gene unclear. The CDR3 has 14 amino acids. The germline V and J ends were trimmed by 3 bases and 1 base, with 9 bases remaining between them. Germline values: CDR1 WSHSY, CDR2 SAAADI. This chain's CDR3 is CASSDPRTQETQYF. The CDR3 nucleotides read TGCGCCAGCAGTGACCCGAGGACCCAAGAGACCCAGTACTTC.

The chain combines TRBV5-1 with TRBJ2-5; 9 bases are a match to TRBD2. The germline V gene encodes CDR1 SGHRS and CDR2 YFSETQ. J lost 5 bases, V lost 5 bases, and 10 bases had no gene match. The length of the CDR3 is 15 residues. CDR3 sequence reads: CASSPNLAGSETQYF. DNA for the CDR3: TGCGCCAGCAGTCCTAATCTAGCGGGGTCGGAGACCCAGTACTTC.

The gene calls are TRBV2 and TRBJ2-4; D remains ambiguous. The germline gives CDR1 SNHLY, CDR2 FYNNEI. Deletions cut 0 bases from V and 1 base from J, with 10 bases between. The CDR3 has 16 residues. This CDR3 is CASSEASRWAKNIQYF. For the CDR3, the DNA is TGTGCCAGCAGTGAAGCGTCACGTTGGGCCAAAAACATTCAGTACTTC.

This clone was found a few times. V and J are TRBV12-5 and TRBJ1-1; TRBD1 aligns across 9 bases. The CDR3 is 14 residues long. Trimming took 5 bases from V and 4 from J; bases not matched to a gene: 5. In germline, CDR1 is LGHNT, CDR2 FRNRAP. This CDR3 reads CASGRTGDLTEAFF. CDR3 coding DNA: TGTGCTAGTGGTAGGACAGGGGACCTCACTGAAGCTTTCTTT.

This clone was seen a handful of times. The J gene is TRBJ2-3, the V gene TRBV7-7, with no clear D. V lost 4 bases to trimming and J lost 4 bases, with 15 bases between them. The CDR3 is made up of 15 amino acids. Germline CDR1 is SSHAT and CDR2 is FNYEAQ (reference sequence). In nucleotides, the CDR3 is TGTGCCAGCAGCTATGGTGTCAGGTCAGCAGATACGCAGTATTTT. This encodes CASSYGVRSADTQYF. Combining the CDR3 with reference TRBV7-7 and TRBJ2-3 gives the whole variable domain GAGVSQSPRYKVTKRGQDVTLRCDPISSHATLYWYQQALGQGPEFLTYFNYEAQPDKSGLPSDRFSAERPEGSISTLTIQRTEQRDSAMYRCASSYGVRSADTQYFGPGTRLTVL.

J is TRBJ1-2 and V is TRBV4-1; 8 bases are a match to TRBD1. The CDR3 has 14 residues. With V trimmed by 5 bases and J by 6 bases, 8 bases remained unmatched. CDR1 and CDR2 from the germline V gene are MGHRA and YSYEKL. For the CDR3, the DNA is TGCGCCAGCAGCAGACCCGGACAGGGTGATGGCTACACCTTC. Residues: CASSRPGQGDGYTF.

The rearrangement links TRBV29-1 to TRBJ2-7, with a tentative D call TRBD1 (6 bases). The CDR3 covers 11 residues. Trimming stripped 6 bases from V and 4 bases from J, with 10 bases between. In germline, CDR1 is SQVTM, CDR2 ANQGSEA. The CDR3 spells CSVSQGYEQYF. In DNA, the CDR3 is TGCAGCGTCTCACAGGGTTACGAGCAGTACTTC.

This sequence joins TRBV21-1 and TRBJ1-2; the table's D call TRBD1 went unverified against the DNA. TRBV21-1 is a pseudogene. CDR3 length: 13 residues. The CDR3 DNA follows: TGTGCCAGCAGCAGAGACAGGGCTTGGGGCTACACCTTC. Residues: CASSRDRAWGYTF.

The rearrangement links TRBV7-2 to TRBJ2-5; perhaps D is TRBD1 or TRBD2 (5 bases each). This CDR3 comprises 14 residues. The V and J ends lost 5 bases and 2 bases respectively, with 12 bases between them. Germline V gene data show CDR1 as SGHTA and CDR2 as FQGNSA. The CDR3 DNA is TGTGCCAGCAGCACGGGGACGAATCAAGAGACCCAGTACTTC. As protein: CASSTGTNQETQYF.

V usage is TRBV5-4 and J usage is TRBJ1-1, with 10 bases matching TRBD1. V lost 0 bases and J lost 11; bases outside the gene matches: 16. This CDR3 comprises 17 residues. The V gene's germline CDR1 is SGHNT and CDR2 YYREEE (reference sequence). The CDR3 nucleotides are TGTGCCAGCAGCTTGGCATCGGGACAGGGGATCTCTCGCGGGGCTTTCTTT. Translated: CASSLASGQGISRGAFF.

This clone has a single count. The chain joins TRBV5-4 to TRBJ2-5; 8 nucleotides match TRBD2. Per germline, CDR1 SGHNT and CDR2 YYREEE (reference sequence). V trimming: 3 bases; J trimming: 5 bases; junction bases outside the gene matches: 12. The CDR3 extends over 16 amino acids. For the CDR3, the DNA is TGTGCCAGCAGCTCGAGATCAGCGGGGGAGGTGGAGACCCAGTACTTC. Translating gives CASSSRSAGEVETQYF.

The chain combines TRBV28 with TRBJ1-4; TRBD1 agrees at 9 bases. CDR1 is MDHEN and CDR2 is SYDVKM in the germline V gene. This CDR3 has 15 amino acids. The V segment lost 6 bases and the J segment 11 bases; nucleotides outside the gene matches: 13. The CDR3 nucleotides are TGTGCCAGCAGCGAACAGGGGGCCCGGACGACGAAACTGTTTTTT. It yields the protein CASSEQGARTTKLFF.

CDR3 region: CASSDQYPGTGSSYEQYF. The CDR3 DNA follows: TGTGCCAGCAGTGACCAATACCCCGGGACAGGGAGCTCCTACGAGCAGTACTTC. This rearrangement joins TRBV6-1 to TRBJ2-7, with 9 bases aligning to TRBD1. The CDR3 runs 18 residues. Looked up from germline, CDR1 is MNHNS and CDR2 is SASEGT. V shed 3 bases, J shed 0 bases, and the junction held 12 bases outside the gene matches.